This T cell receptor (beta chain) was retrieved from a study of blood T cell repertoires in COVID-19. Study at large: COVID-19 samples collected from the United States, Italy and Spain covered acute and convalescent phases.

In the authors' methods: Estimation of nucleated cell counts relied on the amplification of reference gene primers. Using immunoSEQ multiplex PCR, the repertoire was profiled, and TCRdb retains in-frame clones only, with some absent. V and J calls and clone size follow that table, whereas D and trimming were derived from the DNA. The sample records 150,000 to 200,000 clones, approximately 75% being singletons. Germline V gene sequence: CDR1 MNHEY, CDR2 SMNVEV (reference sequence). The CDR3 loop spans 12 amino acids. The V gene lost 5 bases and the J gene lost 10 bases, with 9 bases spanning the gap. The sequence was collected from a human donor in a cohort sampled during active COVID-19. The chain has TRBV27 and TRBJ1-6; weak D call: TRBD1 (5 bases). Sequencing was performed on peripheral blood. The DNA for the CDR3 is TGTGCCAGCAGTCTGGGGCGGTCACCCCTCCACTTT. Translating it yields CASSLGRSPLHF.